The 30 T cell receptor beta chains below come from one sample, sequenced in a study of T cells in Graves' hyperthyroidism and ophthalmopathy. Amplified regions were TCR beta CDR3 sequences from RNA transcripts. The TCR CDR3 was amplified in a first-round RT-PCR using the HTBI primer set. Via MiXCR, TCRdb re-called the multiplex PCR reads, giving one row per CDR3 protein. This sample yields around 700,000 distinct CDR3 sequences, of which about a third are seen a single time; about a third belongs to the top ten. The sequencing sample was made of blood. The receptors were gathered from a woman in her thirties or forties with Graves' hyperthyroidism.

This clonotype has at least ten counts. This chain links TRBV7-8 with TRBJ1-1, with D uncertain. The CDR3 sequence is 17 residues long. The germline CDR1 and CDR2 sequences are SGHVS and FQNEAQ. V lost 2 bases and J 0 bases, leaving 16 bases between the germline ends. CDR3 loop: CASSLLQASLLNTEAFF. CDR3 in DNA: TGTGCCAGCAGCTTATTGCAGGCCAGTCTTCTGAACACTGAAGCTTTCTTT.

The chain joins TRBV6-1 to TRBJ1-4; possible D gene TRBD1, 5 bases. This CDR3 spans 13 amino acids. The germline CDR1 and CDR2 sequences are MNHNS and SASEGT. V lost 8 bases to trimming and J lost 6 bases, with 13 bases between them. CDR3 region: CASGQGLDEKLFF. CDR3 DNA sequence: TGTGCCAGCGGGCAGGGTCTGGATGAAAAACTGTTTTTT.

This clonotype was counted only a few times. The V call is TRBV2, the J call TRBJ2-7, with D hard to call. The CDR3 extends over 11 amino acids. Germline V gives CDR1 SNHLY, CDR2 FYNNEI. V gave up 11 bases and J gave up 0 bases, with 8 bases separating them. In DNA form, the CDR3 reads TGTGCCCCTAGGAACTCCTACGAGCAGTACTTC. As protein: CAPRNSYEQYF.

This clonotype was seen repeatedly, ten times or more. This chain uses TRBV24-1 with TRBJ2-5; the D gene is possibly TRBD1 (6 bases). The germline gives CDR1 KGHDR, CDR2 SFDVKD. Trimming cost V 5 bases and J 3 bases, with 18 bases left between them. This CDR3 contains 16 residues. The CDR3 sequence: CATSGTGTISEETQYF. CDR3 DNA: TGTGCCACCAGTGGTACCGGGACAATCTCTGAAGAGACCCAGTACTTC.

This rearrangement joins TRBV7-6 to TRBJ1-2; TRBD1 matches at 10 bases. V shed 5 bases and J 0 bases; nucleotides not matched to a gene: 15. This CDR3 comprises 19 residues. The V gene's germline CDR1 is SGHVS and CDR2 FNYEAQ. The CDR3 DNA sequence: TGTGCCAGCAGCCAAGGACCCCGGGACAGGGGTAGGACTAACTATGGCTACACCTTC. Translation: CASSQGPRDRGRTNYGYTF.

Ten or more counts support this clonotype. The rearrangement joins TRBV20-1 to TRBJ1-5; D uncertain. The CDR3 runs to 12 residues. Looked up from germline, CDR1 is DFQATT and CDR2 is SNEGSKA (reference sequence). Trimming shortened V by 1 base and J by 6 bases, and 7 bases separated the two germline ends. The chain's CDR3 is CSARGASQPQHF. The CDR3 DNA sequence: TGCAGTGCTAGAGGAGCTTCTCAGCCCCAGCATTTT.

This sequence joins TRBV12-3 or TRBV12-4 and TRBJ2-2; 7 bases match TRBD1. The CDR3 sequence is 14 residues long. The junction had 6 bases not matched to a gene; V was cut back by 6 bases and J by 5 bases. The CDR3 coding sequence is TGTGCCAGCAGCAAACGACAGGGTACCGGGGAGCTGTTTTTT. Translated: CASSKRQGTGELFF.

This clonotype was seen only a few times. This chain connects TRBV6-5 to TRBJ1-4; maybe TRBD1 (5 bases). The ends were cut back, 8 bases at V and 7 bases at J, with 20 bases in the middle. The length of the CDR3 is 15 residues. Looked up from germline, CDR1 is MNHEY and CDR2 is SVGAGI. The CDR3, as DNA: TGTGCCAGCGTCCGGGCGTCGGGGGTGGGTGAAAAACTGTTTTTT. Residues: CASVRASGVGEKLFF.

Note on this clonotype: A much larger clone sits a single nucleotide away, making a read error possible. V is TRBV12-3 or TRBV12-4 and J is TRBJ2-7; no firm D call. There are 12 residues in the CDR3. CDR3: CAGSPNRYEQYF. CDR3 DNA sequence: TGTGCCGGCAGTCCCAACCGCTACGAGCAGTACTTC.

Many counts were recorded for this clonotype. This chain links TRBV7-6 with TRBJ2-7; D not certain. The CDR3 loop spans 15 amino acids. Per the germline V gene, CDR1 is SGHVS and CDR2 is FNYEAQ. With 0 bases removed from V and 4 bases from J, the gap between germline ends came to 13 bases. This CDR3 reads CASSLAKGKKYEQYF. CDR3 DNA sequence: TGTGCCAGCAGCTTAGCGAAGGGTAAGAAGTACGAGCAGTACTTC.

The chain uses TRBV28 and TRBJ1-1; possible D gene TRBD1, 5 bases. The CDR3 has 14 amino acids. Germline V gene data show CDR1 as MDHEN and CDR2 as SYDVKM. The ends were cut back, 6 bases at V and 4 bases at J, with 15 bases in the middle. CDR3 protein: CASRLPQGFTEAFF. As DNA, the CDR3 is TGTGCCAGCAGACTCCCCCAGGGATTCACTGAAGCTTTCTTT.

Comment on this clonotype: A much bigger clone sits one base away, suggesting this may be a read error. The chain couples TRBV2 to TRBJ2-5, with a tentative D call TRBD2 (7 bases). Trimming stripped 8 bases from V and 7 bases from J, with 17 bases between. The germline V gene encodes CDR1 SNHLY and CDR2 FYNNEI. This CDR3 region has 13 residues. The CDR3 is CASELGGGGTQYF. CDR3 sequence (DNA): TGTGCCAGCGAGTTGGGGGGAGGGGGGACCCAGTACTTC.

In its sample, this clonotype was seen a few times. The V and J genes are TRBV10-3 and TRBJ1-1; 7 bases are shared with TRBD1. V lost 10 bases to trimming and J lost 1 base; unmatched junction nucleotides: 9. In germline, CDR1 is ENHRY, CDR2 SYGVKD. This CDR3 comprises 14 residues. In DNA, the CDR3 is TGTGCCAGCAGGAAAGAGGGGGCGAACACTGAAGCTTTCTTT. Translating it yields CASRKEGANTEAFF.

There are a few counts of this clonotype. The genes are TRBV7-9 and TRBJ1-6, with a tentative D call TRBD1 (5 bases). V was pared by 5 bases and J by 8 bases, with 19 bases between. Germline loops: CDR1 SEHNR, CDR2 FQNEAQ (reference sequence). The CDR3 is made up of 16 amino acids. The CDR3 loop reads CASSQVWGGRDSPLHF. CDR3 DNA: TGTGCCAGCAGCCAGGTTTGGGGGGGACGGGATTCACCCCTCCACTTT. The entire variable domain, with the rest obtained from reference TRBV7-9 and TRBJ1-6, is as follows: DTGVSQNPRHKITKRGQNVTFRCDPISEHNRLYWYRQTLGQGPEFLTYFQNEAQLEKSRLLSDRFSAERPKGSFSTLEIQRTEQGDSAMYLCASSQVWGGRDSPLHFGNGTRLTVT.

The table lists this clonotype with a few counts. The gene calls are TRBV5-1 and TRBJ2-1; possibly TRBD2 for D (5 bases). Trimming cost V 4 bases and J 1 base, with 9 bases left between them. The CDR3 covers 14 residues. CDR1 is SGHRS and CDR2 is YFSETQ in the germline V gene. The CDR3 DNA follows: TGCGCCAGCAGCGGGAGCGGTTCCTACAATGAGCAGTTCTTC. It codes for CASSGSGSYNEQFF. The variable domain in full, with the rest retrieved from reference TRBV5-1 and TRBJ2-1, is KAGVTQTPRYLIKTRGQQVTLSCSPISGHRSVSWYQQTPGQGLQFLFEYFSETQRNKGNFPGRFSGRQFSNSRSEMNVSTLELGDSALYLCASSGSGSYNEQFFGPGTRLTVL.

The genes are TRBV5-1 and TRBJ1-1; D is possibly TRBD1 (5 bases). Between the trimmed V and J ends, which lost 0 bases and 6 bases, there was a span of 15 bases. The CDR3 runs to 15 residues. Germline values: CDR1 SGHRS, CDR2 YFSETQ. CDR3 sequence reads: CASSLGDATISEAFF. The CDR3 bases are TGCGCCAGCAGCTTGGGGGACGCAACTATTTCTGAAGCTTTCTTT.

V gene TRBV2 combines with J gene TRBJ2-7, with 9 bases that match TRBD1. CDR1 and CDR2 from the germline V gene are SNHLY and FYNNEI. Unmatched junction bases numbered 12, after V lost 6 bases and J lost 0 bases. CDR3 length: 17 amino acids. In nucleotides, the CDR3 is TGTGCCAGCAGAACCGGGACAGGGACACAAAGCTCCTACGAGCAGTACTTC. Translated, it gives CASRTGTGTQSSYEQYF.

As concerns this clonotype: One junction end disagrees with the germline gene, perhaps due to a read error. The chain couples TRBV13 to TRBJ1-1; tentatively, D is TRBD1 (5 bases). The CDR3 is 15 amino acids. The V gene's germline CDR1 is PRHDT and CDR2 FYEKMQ (reference sequence). CDR3 DNA: TGTGCCAGCAGCTCATACGGGACGGCGGACACTGAGGCTTTCTTT. Translating it yields CASSSYGTADTEAFF.

The chain links TRBV5-1 to TRBJ1-5; 8 bases agree with TRBD1. V trimming: 4 bases; J trimming: 5 bases; junction bases outside the gene matches: 8. The CDR3 spans 15 residues. The V gene's germline CDR1 is SGHRS and CDR2 YFSETQ. The CDR3 coding sequence is TGCGCCAGCAGCGAAGGACAGGGTGGCGATCAGCCCCAGCATTTT. It codes for CASSEGQGGDQPQHF.

The sample holds a few counts of this clonotype. The chain is built from TRBV10-3 and TRBJ2-3; 9 bases map to TRBD1. Germline trimming cut 10 bases from V and 3 bases from J; bases unmatched to any gene: 8. CDR3 size: 14 residues. Germline lookup yields CDR1 ENHRY and CDR2 SYGVKD. This chain's CDR3 is CATRTGATTDTQYF. CDR3 sequence (DNA): TGTGCCACGAGGACAGGGGCGACGACAGATACGCAGTATTTT.

The chain is built from TRBV6-5 and TRBJ2-7, with D hard to call. The length of the CDR3 is 13 residues. V shed 7 bases and J shed 3 bases, with 13 bases lying between them. Germline lookup yields CDR1 MNHEY and CDR2 SVGAGI. CDR3: CASTKEPGYEQYF. CDR3 in DNA: TGTGCCAGCACCAAGGAACCAGGCTACGAGCAGTACTTC.

Concerning this clonotype itself: Given a much more abundant clone one base away, this may be a read error. A read error is likely, as this CDR3 ends without the conserved phenylalanine or tryptophan. The chain joins TRBV20-1 to TRBJ2-7; D is perhaps TRBD2 (5 bases). Germline V lookup: CDR1 DFQATT, CDR2 SNEGSKA (reference sequence). The CDR3 length is 11 residues. With 4 bases removed from V and 3 bases from J, the gap between germline ends came to 7 bases. CDR3: CSAKTSYEQYY. The CDR3 DNA reads as TGCAGTGCTAAAACTAGCTACGAGCAGTACTAC.

This sequence joins TRBV19 and TRBJ2-2, with TRBD2 identical over 9 bases. After removal of 3 bases from V and 5 bases from J, the junction contained 4 bases not matched to a gene. Germline CDR1 reads LNHDA; CDR2 reads SQIVND (reference sequence). The CDR3 totals 15 residues. CDR3 residues: CASSISSGATGELFF. The CDR3 bases are TGTGCCAGTAGTATTTCTAGCGGGGCGACCGGGGAGCTGTTTTTT. Complete variable domain (other parts from reference TRBV19 and TRBJ2-2): DGGITQSPKYLFRKEGQNVTLSCEQNLNHDAMYWYRQDPGQGLRLIYYSQIVNDFQKGDIAEGYSVSREKKESFPLTVTSAQKNPTAFYLCASSISSGATGELFFGEGSRLTVL.

This chain joins TRBV7-2 and TRBJ2-3; 9 bases match TRBD2. Germline V CDR1 and CDR2: SGHTA, FQGNSA. The CDR3 has 16 amino acids. V trimming: 5 bases; J trimming: 1 base; junction bases outside the gene matches: 7. Here the CDR3 reads CASSPGTSRRTDTQYF. For the CDR3, the DNA is TGTGCCAGCAGCCCCGGGACTAGCAGACGCACAGATACGCAGTATTTT. The complete variable domain, with remaining parts taken from reference TRBV7-2 and TRBJ2-3, reads GAGVSQSPSNKVTEKGKDVELRCDPISGHTALYWYRQSLGQGLEFLIYFQGNSAPDKSGLPSDRFSAERTGGSVSTLTIQRTQQEDSAVYLCASSPGTSRRTDTQYFGPGTRLTVL.

This clonotype was observed at least ten times. Germline and junction disagree at one end, which may indicate a read error. The chain links TRBV20-1 to TRBJ1-4; D not certain. Germline CDR1 reads DFQATT; CDR2 reads SNEGSKA (reference sequence). This CDR3 region has 12 residues. The CDR3 sequence is CSARDRNAGPAF. Written as DNA, the CDR3 is TGCAGTGCTAGAGATCGGAATGCCGGGCCCGCTTTT.

This rearrangement joins TRBV7-9 to TRBJ2-3; 13 nucleotides agree with TRBD2. Germline-derived CDR1 and CDR2 are SEHNR and FQNEAQ (reference sequence). CDR3 size: 15 residues. V was pared by 4 bases and J by 4 bases, with 2 bases of the junction left unmatched. Here the CDR3 reads CASSSGLAGADTQYF. CDR3 bases: TGTGCCAGCAGCTCCGGACTAGCGGGGGCAGATACGCAGTATTTT. Filled out from reference TRBV7-9 and TRBJ2-3, the complete variable domain reads DTGVSQNPRHKITKRGQNVTFRCDPISEHNRLYWYRQTLGQGPEFLTYFQNEAQLEKSRLLSDRFSAERPKGSFSTLEIQRTEQGDSAMYLCASSSGLAGADTQYFGPGTRLTVL.

The chain combines TRBV20-1 with TRBJ2-5; 7 positions agree with TRBD2. CDR3 length: 15 residues. The V gene end was trimmed by 4 bases and the J gene end by 1 base; junction bases not matched to a gene: 9. Germline V gives CDR1 DFQATT, CDR2 SNEGSKA (reference sequence). The CDR3 region has the DNA TGCAGTGCTATGGGGCTAGCGGATTCCCAAGAGACCCAGTACTTC. Translating gives CSAMGLADSQETQYF.

This clonotype was found many times. The gene calls are TRBV12-3 or TRBV12-4 and TRBJ2-5, with D possibly TRBD1 on 5 matching bases. There are 14 residues in the CDR3. Deletions cut 6 bases from V and 5 bases from J, with 16 bases between. The CDR3 DNA reads TGTGCCAGCAGCCACAGGTTGGCAATGGAGACCCAGTACTTC. This sequence encodes CASSHRLAMETQYF.

This clonotype was picked up many times. The chain recombines TRBV7-9 with TRBJ1-1, with D unclear. Germline CDR1 is SEHNR and CDR2 is FQNEAQ (reference sequence). The ends were cut back, 7 bases at V and 1 base at J, with 7 bases in the middle. The CDR3 has 12 residues. The CDR3 sequence is CASIRQNTEAFF. CDR3 in DNA: TGTGCCAGCATCCGACAGAACACTGAAGCTTTCTTT.

This clonotype was picked up many times. The chain joins TRBV4-3 to TRBJ2-5; no definite D call. Germline loops: CDR1 LGHNA, CDR2 YSLEER. This CDR3 is 15 amino acids long. The ends were cut back, 1 base at V and 2 bases at J, with 11 bases in the middle. In DNA form, the CDR3 reads TGCGCCAGCAGCCAAGGCATAACTAAACAAGAGACCCAGTACTTC. As protein: CASSQGITKQETQYF.